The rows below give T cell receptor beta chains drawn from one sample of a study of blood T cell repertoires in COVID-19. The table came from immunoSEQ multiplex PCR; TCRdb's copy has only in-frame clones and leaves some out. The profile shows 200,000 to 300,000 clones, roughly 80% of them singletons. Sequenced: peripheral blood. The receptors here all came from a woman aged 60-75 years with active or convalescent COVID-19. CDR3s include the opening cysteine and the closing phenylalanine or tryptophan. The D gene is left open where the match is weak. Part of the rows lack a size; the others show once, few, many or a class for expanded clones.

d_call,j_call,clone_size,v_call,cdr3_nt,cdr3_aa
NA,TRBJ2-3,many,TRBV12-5,TGTGCTAGTGCCCAAACGGCGGGATCCGCAGATACGCAGTATTTT,CASAQTAGSADTQYF
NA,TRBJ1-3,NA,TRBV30,TGTGCCTGGAAAGAAACAGGGTCTGGAAACACCATATATTTT,CAWKETGSGNTIYF
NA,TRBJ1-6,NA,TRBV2,TGTGCCAGCAGTGACGAACAAAATTCACCCCTCCACTTT,CASSDEQNSPLHF
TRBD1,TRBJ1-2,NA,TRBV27,TGTGCCAGCAGTCCTTACCCCAATCGACAGGGGGGAAACTATGGCTACACCTTC,CASSPYPNRQGGNYGYTF
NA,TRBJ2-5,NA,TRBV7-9,TGTGCCAGCAGTCATGCCGCGGAGCAAGAGACCCAGTACTTC,CASSHAAEQETQYF
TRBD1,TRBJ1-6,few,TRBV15,TGTGCCACCAGCAGAGGGGGACAGGGGAATTCACCCCTCCACTTT,CATSRGGQGNSPLHF
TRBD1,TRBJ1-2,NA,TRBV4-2,TGTGCCAGCAGCCGGGGACAGGGGGCCACTGGCTACACCTTC,CASSRGQGATGYTF
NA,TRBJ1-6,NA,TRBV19,TGTGCCAGTAGTCCCACCGAGGGCGGACAGATCTATAATTCACCCCTCCACTTT,CASSPTEGGQIYNSPLHF
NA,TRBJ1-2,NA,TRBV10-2,TGCGCCAGCAGTGACTTGGAGGACAGCAATTACCGATATGGCTACACCTTC,CASSDLEDSNYRYGYTF
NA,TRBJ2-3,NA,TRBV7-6,TGTGCCAGCAGCGTGGGCCTGCAGGGGACAGATACGCAGTATTTT,CASSVGLQGTDTQYF
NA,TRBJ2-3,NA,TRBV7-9,TGTGCCAGCAGCTTAAAGACTAGTCCGGGTACGCAGTATTTT,CASSLKTSPGTQYF
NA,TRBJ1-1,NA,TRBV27,TGTGCCAGCTCACTCGTGGCGGCCAGTAACACTGAAGCTTTCTTT,CASSLVAASNTEAFF
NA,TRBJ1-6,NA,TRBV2,TGTGCCAGTCGCCACGAGAGCTCCTATAATTCACCCCTCCACTTT,CASRHESSYNSPLHF
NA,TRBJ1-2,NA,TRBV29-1,TGCAGCGTTGTCGGGGAATCTAACTATGGCTACACCTTC,CSVVGESNYGYTF
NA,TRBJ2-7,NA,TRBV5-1,TGCGCCAGCAGCTTGCTCGCGAGCTCCTACGAGCAGTACTTC,CASSLLASSYEQYF
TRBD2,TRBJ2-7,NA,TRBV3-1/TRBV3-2,TGTGCCAGCAGCCCAATCGGGGGGTGGGTGTACGAGCAGTACTTC,CASSPIGGWVYEQYF
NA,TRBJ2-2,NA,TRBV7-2,TGTGCCAGCAGCCCGAGACTAGACAGAGGGGACACCGGGGAGCTGTTTTTT,CASSPRLDRGDTGELFF
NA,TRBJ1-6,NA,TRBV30,TGTGCCTGGACCTTTGTGTCCTATAATTCACCCCTCCACTTT,CAWTFVSYNSPLHF
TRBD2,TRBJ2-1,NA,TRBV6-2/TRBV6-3,TGTGCCAGCAGTTACTTAGCGGGGGGCGACAATGAGCAGTTCTTC,CASSYLAGGDNEQFF
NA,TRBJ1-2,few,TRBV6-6,TGTGCCAGCAGTTACGGGCAGGGAAGGGACTATGGCTACACCTTC,CASSYGQGRDYGYTF
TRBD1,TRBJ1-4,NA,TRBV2,TGTGCCAGCAGGGGATGGGACAGCCCTAATGAAAAACTGTTTTTT,CASRGWDSPNEKLFF
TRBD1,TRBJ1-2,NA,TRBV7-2,TGTGCCAGCAGCTCCGGGACAGGGGAGGGCTACACCTTC,CASSSGTGEGYTF
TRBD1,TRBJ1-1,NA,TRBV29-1,TGCAGCGTGGACAGGGGCGCTGAAGCTTTCTTT,CSVDRGAEAFF
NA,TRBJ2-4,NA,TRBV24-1,TGTGCCACCACCCCCTTGGAGCCTCTAGCCAAAAACATTCAGTACTTC,CATTPLEPLAKNIQYF
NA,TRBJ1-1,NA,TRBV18,TGTGCCAGCTCAATTGACAGACAGAACACTGAAGCTTTCTTT,CASSIDRQNTEAFF
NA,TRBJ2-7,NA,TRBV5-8,TGTGCCAGCAGCTTGAGGGTTGGCAGGGAAGCCGAGCAGTACTTC,CASSLRVGREAEQYF
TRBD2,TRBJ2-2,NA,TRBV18,TGTGCCAGCTCACCACGGACTAGCGGGAAGACCGGGGAGCTGTTTTTT,CASSPRTSGKTGELFF
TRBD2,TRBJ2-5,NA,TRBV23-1,TGCGCCAGCAGCCAATGTCACCCCCCTACTAGCGGGGGGGCCGCGGAGACCCAGTACTTC,CASSQCHPPTSGGAAETQYF
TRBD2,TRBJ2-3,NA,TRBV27,TGTGCCAGCAGTTTGCGGGGGGGGGACGGAAGCACAGATACGCAGTATTTT,CASSLRGGDGSTDTQYF
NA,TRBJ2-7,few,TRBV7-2,TGTGCCAGCAGCTTACCGAGCTCCTACGAGCAGTACTTC,CASSLPSSYEQYF
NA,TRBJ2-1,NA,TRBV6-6,TGTGCCAGCAGTCACAACAATGAGCAGTTCTTC,CASSHNNEQFF
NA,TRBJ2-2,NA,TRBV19,TGTGCCAGTAGCCTAGACGGCGGGCACGGGGAGCTGTTTTTT,CASSLDGGHGELFF
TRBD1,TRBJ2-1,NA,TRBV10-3,TGTGCCATCAGCCCGGGACAGGGGTCCTACAATGAGCAGTTCTTC,CAISPGQGSYNEQFF
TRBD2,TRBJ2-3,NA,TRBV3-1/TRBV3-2,TGTGCCAGCAGCCGGAGCGGGGGTGGGGCAGATACGCAGTATTTT,CASSRSGGGADTQYF
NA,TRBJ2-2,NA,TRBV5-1,TGCGCCAGCAGCCCCATCTCGACAGGATTCGCGAACACCGGGGAGCTGTTTTTT,CASSPISTGFANTGELFF
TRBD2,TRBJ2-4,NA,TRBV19,TGTGCCAGTAAGGAGGGCGGGACTAGCGAGGGGGCCTTAGCCAAAAACATTCAGTACTTC,CASKEGGTSEGALAKNIQYF
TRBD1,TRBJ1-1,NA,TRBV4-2,TGTGCCAGCAGCCCCGGGACAGGGGGCCTTTGGTACACTGAAGCTTTCTTT,CASSPGTGGLWYTEAFF
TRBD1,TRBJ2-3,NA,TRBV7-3,TGTGCCAGCAGCCGGGGACAGCGGAACATGGGAGATACGCAGTATTTT,CASSRGQRNMGDTQYF
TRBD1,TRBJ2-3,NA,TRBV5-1,TGCGCCAGCAGCATTCGGGACAGAAGCACAGATACGCAGTATTTT,CASSIRDRSTDTQYF
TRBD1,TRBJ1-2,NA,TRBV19,TGTGCCAGTACCAACCCCCATACAGGGGGCTATGGCTACACCTTC,CASTNPHTGGYGYTF
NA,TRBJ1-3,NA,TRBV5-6,TGTGCCAGCAGCCGGCAGGGGGGAAACACCATATATTTT,CASSRQGGNTIYF
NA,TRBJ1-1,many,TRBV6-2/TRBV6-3,TGTGCCAGCAGTTACTCAACTACCGGGACTGAAGCTTTCTTT,CASSYSTTGTEAFF
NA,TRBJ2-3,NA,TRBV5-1,TGCGCCAGCAGCTTGGGAAGGTTGGCTAGCGCTTCAGATACGCAGTATTTT,CASSLGRLASASDTQYF
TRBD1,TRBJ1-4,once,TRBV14,TGTGCCAGCAGCCCTTTGGACAGGAAACTGTTTTTT,CASSPLDRKLFF
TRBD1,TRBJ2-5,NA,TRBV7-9,TGTGCCAGCAGCTTAGGGGACAGGGGGGTCCAAGAGACCCAGTACTTC,CASSLGDRGVQETQYF
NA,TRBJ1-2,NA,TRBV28,TGTGCCAGCAGGGGCAGGGGCTACACCTTC,CASRGRGYTF
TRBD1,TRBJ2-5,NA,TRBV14,TGTGCCAGCAGCCGGCGCCGGACAGGGCAAGAGACCCAGTACTTC,CASSRRRTGQETQYF
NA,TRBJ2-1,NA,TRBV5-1,TGCGCCAGCAGCTTGAACGGGGGGCCCTACAATGAGCAGTTCTTC,CASSLNGGPYNEQFF
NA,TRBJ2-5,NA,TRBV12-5,TGTGCTAGTGGTTTGGAGATTAGGGGGCAAGAGACCCAGTACTTC,CASGLEIRGQETQYF